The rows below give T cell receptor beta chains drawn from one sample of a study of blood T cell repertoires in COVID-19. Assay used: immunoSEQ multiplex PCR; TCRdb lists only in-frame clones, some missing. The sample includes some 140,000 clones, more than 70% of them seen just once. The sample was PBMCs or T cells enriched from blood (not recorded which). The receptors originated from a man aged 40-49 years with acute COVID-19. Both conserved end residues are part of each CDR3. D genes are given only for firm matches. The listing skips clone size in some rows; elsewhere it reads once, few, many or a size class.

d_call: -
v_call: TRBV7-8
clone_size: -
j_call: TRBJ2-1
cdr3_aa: CASSLRQGDYNEQFF
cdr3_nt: TGTGCCAGCAGCCTCCGGCAGGGCGACTACAATGAGCAGTTCTTC

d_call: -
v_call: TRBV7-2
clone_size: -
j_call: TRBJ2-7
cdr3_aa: CASSLGAGRSSYEQYF
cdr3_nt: TGTGCCAGCAGCTTAGGTGCAGGAAGGTCCTCCTACGAGCAGTACTTC

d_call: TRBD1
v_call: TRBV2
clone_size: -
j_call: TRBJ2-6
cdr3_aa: CASSVRQGASSGANVLTF
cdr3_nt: TGTGCCAGCAGTGTCCGACAGGGCGCAAGCTCTGGGGCCAACGTCCTGACTTTC

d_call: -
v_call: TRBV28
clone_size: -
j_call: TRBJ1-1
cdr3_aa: CASSLAQVNTEAFF
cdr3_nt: TGTGCCAGCAGTTTGGCACAGGTGAACACTGAAGCTTTCTTT

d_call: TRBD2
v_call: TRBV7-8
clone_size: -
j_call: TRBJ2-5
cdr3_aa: CASSSRAGVWETQYF
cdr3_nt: TGTGCCAGCAGCTCCCGGGCGGGAGTGTGGGAGACCCAGTACTTC

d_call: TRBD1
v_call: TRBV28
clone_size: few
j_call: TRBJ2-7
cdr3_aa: CASSGQGQSSTPGQYF
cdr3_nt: TGTGCCAGCAGCGGACAGGGGCAGTCCTCAACCCCCGGCCAGTACTTC

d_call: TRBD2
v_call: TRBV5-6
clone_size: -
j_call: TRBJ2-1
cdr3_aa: CASSSGGSISNEQFF
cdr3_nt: TGTGCCAGCAGCTCTGGCGGGAGTATATCCAATGAGCAGTTCTTC

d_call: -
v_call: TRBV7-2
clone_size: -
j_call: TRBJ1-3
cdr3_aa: CASSSQTGTSGNTIYF
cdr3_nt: TGTGCCAGCAGCTCCCAAACCGGGACATCTGGAAACACCATATATTTT

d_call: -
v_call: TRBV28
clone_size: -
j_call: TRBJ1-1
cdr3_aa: CASSFGTPGVNTEAFF
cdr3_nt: TGTGCCAGCAGTTTCGGGACACCTGGGGTCAACACTGAAGCTTTCTTT

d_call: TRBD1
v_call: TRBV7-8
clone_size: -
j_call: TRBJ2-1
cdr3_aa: CASSLVRDRGPNEQFF
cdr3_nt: TGTGCCAGCAGCTTAGTGCGGGACAGGGGGCCTAATGAGCAGTTCTTC

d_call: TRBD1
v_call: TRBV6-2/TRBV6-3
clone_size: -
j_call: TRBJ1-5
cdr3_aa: CASSPGTGNNQPQHF
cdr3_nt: TGTGCCAGCAGTCCCGGGACAGGGAACAATCAGCCCCAGCATTTT

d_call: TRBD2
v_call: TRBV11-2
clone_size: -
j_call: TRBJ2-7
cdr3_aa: CASSSSGGATYEQYF
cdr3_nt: TGTGCCAGCAGCTCGAGCGGGGGGGCTACCTACGAGCAGTACTTC

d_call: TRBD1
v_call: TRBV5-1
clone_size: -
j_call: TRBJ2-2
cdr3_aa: CASSFGQGAPTGELFF
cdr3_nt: TGCGCCAGCAGCTTCGGGCAGGGGGCGCCCACCGGGGAGCTGTTTTTT

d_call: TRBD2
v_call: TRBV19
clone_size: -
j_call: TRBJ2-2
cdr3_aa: CASSSTSGAGELFF
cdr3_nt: TGTGCCAGTAGTTCCACTAGCGGGGCCGGGGAGCTGTTTTTT

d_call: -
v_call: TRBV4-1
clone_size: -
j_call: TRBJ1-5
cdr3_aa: CASRRSGEPDQPQHF
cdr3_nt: TGCGCCAGCAGACGGTCGGGGGAACCGGATCAGCCCCAGCATTTT

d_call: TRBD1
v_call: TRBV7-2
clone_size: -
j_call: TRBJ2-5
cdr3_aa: CASTARGQGSETQYF
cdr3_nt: TGTGCCAGCACCGCCCGGGGACAGGGGTCCGAGACCCAGTACTTC

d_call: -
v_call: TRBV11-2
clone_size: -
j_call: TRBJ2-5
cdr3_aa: CASSRSPGDQETQYF
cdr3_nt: TGTGCCAGCAGCCGCTCCCCGGGGGACCAAGAGACCCAGTACTTC

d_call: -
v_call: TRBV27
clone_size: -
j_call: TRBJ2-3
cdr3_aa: CASSAWRGYTDTQYF
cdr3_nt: TGTGCCAGCAGTGCTTGGCGGGGTTACACAGATACGCAGTATTTT

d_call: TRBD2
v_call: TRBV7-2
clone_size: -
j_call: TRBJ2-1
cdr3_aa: CASSLAGRDNEQFF
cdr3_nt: TGTGCCAGCAGCTTAGCTGGGAGGGACAATGAGCAGTTCTTC

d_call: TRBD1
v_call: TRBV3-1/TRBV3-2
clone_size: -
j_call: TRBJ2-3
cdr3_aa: CASSLVRGRTTDTQYF
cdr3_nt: TGTGCCAGCAGCCTAGTCAGGGGGCGAACCACAGATACGCAGTATTTT

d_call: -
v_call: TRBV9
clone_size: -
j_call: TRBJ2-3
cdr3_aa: CASSAGSPDTQYF
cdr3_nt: TGTGCCAGCAGCGCAGGGTCCCCAGATACGCAGTATTTT

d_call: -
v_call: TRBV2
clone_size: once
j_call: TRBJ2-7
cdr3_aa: CASSPGTSNYEQYF
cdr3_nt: TGTGCCAGCAGTCCCGGGACAAGCAACTACGAGCAGTACTTC

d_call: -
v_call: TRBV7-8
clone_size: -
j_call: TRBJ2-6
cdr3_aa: CASSLTVDRSSGANVLTF
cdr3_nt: TGTGCCAGCAGCTTAACAGTCGACAGAAGCTCTGGGGCCAACGTCCTGACTTTC

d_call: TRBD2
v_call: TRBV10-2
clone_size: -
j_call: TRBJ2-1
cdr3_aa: CASSDWGLAGAYNEQFF
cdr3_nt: TGCGCCAGCAGTGACTGGGGACTAGCGGGAGCCTACAATGAGCAGTTCTTC

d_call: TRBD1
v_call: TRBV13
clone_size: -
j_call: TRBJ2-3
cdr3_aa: CASSPRGSSDTDTQYF
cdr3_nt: TGTGCCAGCAGCCCCAGGGGGTCGAGTGACACAGATACGCAGTATTTT

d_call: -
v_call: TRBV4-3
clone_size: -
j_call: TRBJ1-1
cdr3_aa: CASSLAGRAPEAFF
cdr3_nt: TGCGCCAGCAGCCTCGCAGGCAGGGCACCTGAAGCTTTCTTT

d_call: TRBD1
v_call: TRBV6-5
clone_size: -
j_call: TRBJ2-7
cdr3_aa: CASSRTGGSYEQYF
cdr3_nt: TGTGCCAGCAGCAGGACAGGGGGGTCCTACGAGCAGTACTTC

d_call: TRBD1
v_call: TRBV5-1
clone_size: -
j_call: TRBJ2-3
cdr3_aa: CASSLGATGSTDTQYF
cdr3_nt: TGCGCCAGCAGCTTGGGGGCGACAGGGAGCACAGATACGCAGTATTTT

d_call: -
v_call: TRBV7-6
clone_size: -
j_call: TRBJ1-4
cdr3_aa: CASSFLQGPREKLFF
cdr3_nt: TGTGCCAGCAGCTTCCTACAGGGTCCCCGTGAAAAACTGTTTTTT

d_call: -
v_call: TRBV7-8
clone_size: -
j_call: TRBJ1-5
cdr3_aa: CASSPSRESNQPQHF
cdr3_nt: TGTGCCAGCAGCCCTTCGCGTGAGAGCAATCAGCCCCAGCATTTT

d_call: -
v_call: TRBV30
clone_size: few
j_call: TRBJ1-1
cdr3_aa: CAWSGSRRTFF
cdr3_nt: TGTGCCTGGAGTGGGTCCCGGCGGACTTTCTTT

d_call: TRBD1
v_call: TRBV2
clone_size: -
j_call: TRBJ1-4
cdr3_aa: CASGDRGDEKLFF
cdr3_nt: TGTGCCAGCGGGGACAGGGGTGATGAAAAACTGTTTTTT

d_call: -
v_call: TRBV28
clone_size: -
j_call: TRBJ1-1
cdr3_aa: CASSFSAGLVFF
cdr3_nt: TGTGCCAGCAGTTTTAGTGCAGGGTTGGTTTTCTTT